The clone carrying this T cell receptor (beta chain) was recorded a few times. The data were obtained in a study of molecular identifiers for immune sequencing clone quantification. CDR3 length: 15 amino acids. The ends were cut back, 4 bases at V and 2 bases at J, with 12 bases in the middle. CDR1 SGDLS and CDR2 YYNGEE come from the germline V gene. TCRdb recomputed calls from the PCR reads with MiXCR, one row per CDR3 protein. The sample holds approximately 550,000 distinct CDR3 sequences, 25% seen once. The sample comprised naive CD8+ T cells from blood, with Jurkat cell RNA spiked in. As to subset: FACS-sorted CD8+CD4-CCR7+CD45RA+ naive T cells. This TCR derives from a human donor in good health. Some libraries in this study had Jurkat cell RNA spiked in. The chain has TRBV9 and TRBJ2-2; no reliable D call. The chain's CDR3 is CASSPQDRNTGELFF. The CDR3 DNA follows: TGTGCCAGCAGCCCTCAGGACCGAAACACCGGGGAGCTGTTTTTT.